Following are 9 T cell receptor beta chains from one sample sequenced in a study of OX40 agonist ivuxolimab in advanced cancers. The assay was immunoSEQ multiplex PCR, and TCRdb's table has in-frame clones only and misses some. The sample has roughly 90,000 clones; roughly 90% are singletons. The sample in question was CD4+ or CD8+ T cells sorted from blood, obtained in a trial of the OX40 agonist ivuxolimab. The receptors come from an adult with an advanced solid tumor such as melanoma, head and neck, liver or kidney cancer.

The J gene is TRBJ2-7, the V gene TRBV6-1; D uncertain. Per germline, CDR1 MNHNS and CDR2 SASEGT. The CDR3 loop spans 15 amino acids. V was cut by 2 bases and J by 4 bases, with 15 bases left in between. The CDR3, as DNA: TGTGCCAGCAGTGAATTCCCAGGTAGCTCTTACGAGCAGTACTTC. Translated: CASSEFPGSSYEQYF.

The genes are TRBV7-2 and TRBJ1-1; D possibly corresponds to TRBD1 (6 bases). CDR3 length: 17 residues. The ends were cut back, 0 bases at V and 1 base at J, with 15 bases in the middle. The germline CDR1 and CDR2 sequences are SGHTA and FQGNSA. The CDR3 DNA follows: TGTGCCAGCAGCTTAGCCAGAGTCCTGACAGGGAACACTGAAGCTTTCTTT. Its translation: CASSLARVLTGNTEAFF.

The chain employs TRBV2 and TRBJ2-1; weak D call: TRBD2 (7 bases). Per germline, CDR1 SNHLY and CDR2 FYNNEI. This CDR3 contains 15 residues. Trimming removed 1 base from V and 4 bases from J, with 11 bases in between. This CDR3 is CASSEDREGYNEQFF. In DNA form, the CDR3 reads TGTGCCAGCAGTGAAGACAGGGAGGGGTACAATGAGCAGTTCTTC. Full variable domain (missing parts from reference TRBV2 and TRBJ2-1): EPEVTQTPSHQVTQMGQEVILRCVPISNHLYFYWYRQILGQKVEFLVSFYNNEISEKSEIFDDQFSVERPDGSNFTLKIRSTKLEDSAMYFCASSEDREGYNEQFFGPGTRLTVL.

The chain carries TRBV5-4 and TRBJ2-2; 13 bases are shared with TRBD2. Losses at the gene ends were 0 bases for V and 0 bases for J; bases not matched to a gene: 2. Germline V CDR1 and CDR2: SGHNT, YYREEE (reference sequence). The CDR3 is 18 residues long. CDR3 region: CASSLAGLAGSNTGELFF. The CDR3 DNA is TGTGCCAGCAGCTTGGCGGGACTAGCGGGATCGAACACCGGGGAGCTGTTTTTT.

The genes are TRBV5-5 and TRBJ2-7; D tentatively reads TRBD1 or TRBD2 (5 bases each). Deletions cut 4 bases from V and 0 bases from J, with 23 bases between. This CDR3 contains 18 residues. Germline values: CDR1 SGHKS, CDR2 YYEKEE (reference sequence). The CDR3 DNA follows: TGTGCCAGCAGCCCACTGGCCAGGTTTGAGGGGACCTCCTACGAGCAGTACTTC. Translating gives CASSPLARFEGTSYEQYF.

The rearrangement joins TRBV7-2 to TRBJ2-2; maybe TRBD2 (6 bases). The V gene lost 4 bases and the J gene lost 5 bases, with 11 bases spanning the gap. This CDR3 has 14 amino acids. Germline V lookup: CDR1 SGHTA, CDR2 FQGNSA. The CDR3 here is CASSSQGLTGELFF. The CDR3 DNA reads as TGTGCCAGCAGCTCGCAGGGACTTACCGGGGAGCTGTTTTTT.

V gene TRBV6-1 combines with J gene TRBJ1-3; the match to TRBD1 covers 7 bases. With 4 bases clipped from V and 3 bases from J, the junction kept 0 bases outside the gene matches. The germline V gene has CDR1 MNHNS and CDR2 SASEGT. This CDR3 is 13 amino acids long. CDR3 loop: CASSGQGGNTIYF. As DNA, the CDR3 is TGTGCCAGCAGTGGACAGGGTGGAAACACCATATATTTT.

CDR3 in amino acids: CSVYDSYGYTF. The CDR3 DNA sequence: TGCAGCGTTTACGACAGCTATGGCTACACCTTC. The V gene is TRBV29-1, the J gene TRBJ1-2, with a possible D match to TRBD1 (5 bases). Germline V gene lookup returns CDR1 SQVTM and CDR2 ANQGSEA. The V end lost 5 bases, the J end lost 4 bases, and 8 bases lay between the germline ends. CDR3 length: 11 residues.

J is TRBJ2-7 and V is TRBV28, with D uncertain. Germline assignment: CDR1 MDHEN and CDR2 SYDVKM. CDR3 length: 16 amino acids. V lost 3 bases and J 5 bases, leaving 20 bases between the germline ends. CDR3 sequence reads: CASSFIAAGEWDEQYF. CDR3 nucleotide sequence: TGTGCCAGCAGTTTTATTGCCGCAGGAGAATGGGACGAGCAGTACTTC. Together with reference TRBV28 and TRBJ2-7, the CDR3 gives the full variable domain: DVKVTQSSRYLVKRTGEKVFLECVQDMDHENMFWYRQDPGLGLRLIYFSYDVKMKEKGDIPEGYSVSREKKERFSLILESASTNQTSMYLCASSFIAAGEWDEQYFGPGTRLTVT.